This T cell receptor beta chain appears in the sequencing data of a study of molecular identifiers for immune sequencing clone quantification. Each CDR3 protein is one row after TCRdb ran MiXCR on the PCR reads. Here the sample spans some 680,000 distinct CDR3 sequences, over 25% being singletons. Germline V gene lookup returns CDR1 SGHTA and CDR2 FQGNSA. V gave up 1 base and J gave up 3 bases, with 16 bases separating them. The CDR3 consists of 16 residues. The origin of this receptor is a human donor in good health. Some libraries in this study had Jurkat cell RNA spiked in. The rearrangement uses TRBV7-2 and TRBJ2-7; D may match TRBD1 or TRBD2 (5 bases each). The specimen sequenced was naive CD8+ T cells from blood, with Jurkat cell RNA spiked in. Documented subset: FACS-sorted CD8+CD4-CCR7+CD45RA+ naive T cells. The CDR3 nucleotides are TGTGCCAGCAGCTTAGGAGACGGGGCCAATTTCTACGAGCAGTACTTC. As protein: CASSLGDGANFYEQYF.